These T cell receptor beta chains were read from a single sample in a study of cytomegalovirus exposure and HLA in healthy donors. Using immunoSEQ multiplex PCR, the repertoire was profiled, and TCRdb retains in-frame clones only, with some absent. The table shows under 200,000 clones, with less than 90% occurring only once. The source material was PBMCs. These TCRs come from a woman aged 18-30 years in good health and CMV-seronegative. Both conserved end residues are part of each CDR3. Each record gives: J gene, D gene, V gene, CDR3 protein. The D gene is left open where the match is weak.

>TRBJ2-1|TRBD2|TRBV28
CASSLTSGSSYNEQFF
>TRBJ2-1|TRBD2|TRBV19
CASSQTGLAANEQFF
>TRBJ2-5|.|TRBV29-1
CSVSGAETQYF
>TRBJ2-1|TRBD2|TRBV7-9
CASSSQGTSANEQFF
>.|TRBD1|TRBV30
CAWAGPGGSYEQYF
>TRBJ2-1|.|TRBV5-1
CASSLHSNEQFF
>TRBJ1-5|TRBD1|TRBV7-2
CASSPFGTGANQPQHF
>TRBJ2-1|.|TRBV19
CASQTGGGSIGEQFF
>TRBJ2-7|TRBD1|TRBV27
CASSLVGQAAYEQYF
>TRBJ2-7|TRBD2|TRBV2
CASSLREGRVYEQYF
>TRBJ2-7|TRBD2|TRBV6-1
CASSEELAGAYEQYF
>TRBJ1-1|TRBD1|TRBV7-7
CASSPTGGANTEAFF
>TRBJ2-3|TRBD2|TRBV10-3
CAISTTGTSGFTDTQYF
>TRBJ2-4|.|TRBV27
CASSPRPDRVKNIQYF